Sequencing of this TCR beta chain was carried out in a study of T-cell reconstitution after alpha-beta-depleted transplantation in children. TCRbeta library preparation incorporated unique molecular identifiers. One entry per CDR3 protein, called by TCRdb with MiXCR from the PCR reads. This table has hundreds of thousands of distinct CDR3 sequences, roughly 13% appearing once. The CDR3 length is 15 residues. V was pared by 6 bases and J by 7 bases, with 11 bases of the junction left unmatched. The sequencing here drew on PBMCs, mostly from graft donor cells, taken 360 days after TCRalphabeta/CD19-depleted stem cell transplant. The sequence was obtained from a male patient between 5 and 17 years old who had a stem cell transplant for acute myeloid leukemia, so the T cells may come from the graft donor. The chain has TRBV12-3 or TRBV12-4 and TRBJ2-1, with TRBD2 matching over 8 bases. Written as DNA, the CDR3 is TGTGCCAGCAGGGGTCCGGGACTAGTTGGTAATGAGCAGTTCTTC. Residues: CASRGPGLVGNEQFF.